This TCR beta chain was identified during a study of Graves' ophthalmopathy and Graves' hyperthyroidism. Overall study findings and caveats: Among thyroid clonotypes expanded above 0.001 frequency, most also appeared in blood.

This clonotype was found many times. Its specificity is unknown. No donor had other autoimmune disease, uncontrolled infection, pregnancy or lactation. Beta-chain TCR CDR3 regions were amplified from RNA transcripts. The first-round RT-PCR employed HTBI primers together with the Qiagen OneStep RT-PCR kit. A multiplex PCR was then performed as the second round. TCRdb fed the multiplex PCR reads into MiXCR, producing one record per CDR3 protein. The table lists 150,000 to 200,000 distinct CDR3 sequences, roughly two fifths of them singletons. The CDR3 runs 16 residues. After removal of 4 bases from V and 2 bases from J, the junction contained 4 bases not matched to a gene. The germline V gene has CDR1 SQVTM and CDR2 ANQGSEA.

The sequenced sample was peripheral blood. This clonotype was sampled from a young man with Graves' ophthalmopathy. V is TRBV29-1 and J is TRBJ2-3, with 15 bases aligning to TRBD2. The CDR3 protein is CSVAGLAGGPTDTQYF. CDR3 bases: TGCAGCGTTGCGGGACTAGCGGGAGGTCCCACAGATACGCAGTATTTT.